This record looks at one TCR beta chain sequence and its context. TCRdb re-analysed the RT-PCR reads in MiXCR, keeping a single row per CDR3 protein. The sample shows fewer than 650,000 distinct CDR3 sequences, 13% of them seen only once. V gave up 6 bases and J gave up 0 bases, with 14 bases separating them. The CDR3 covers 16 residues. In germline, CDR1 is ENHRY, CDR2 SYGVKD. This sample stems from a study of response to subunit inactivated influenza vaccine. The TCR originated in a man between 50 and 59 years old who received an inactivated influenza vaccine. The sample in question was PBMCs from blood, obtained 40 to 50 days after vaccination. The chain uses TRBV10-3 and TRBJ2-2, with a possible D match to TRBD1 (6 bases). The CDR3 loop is CAISPGQLTNTGELFF. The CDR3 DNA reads TGTGCCATCAGCCCCGGACAGCTCACGAACACCGGGGAGCTGTTTTTT.